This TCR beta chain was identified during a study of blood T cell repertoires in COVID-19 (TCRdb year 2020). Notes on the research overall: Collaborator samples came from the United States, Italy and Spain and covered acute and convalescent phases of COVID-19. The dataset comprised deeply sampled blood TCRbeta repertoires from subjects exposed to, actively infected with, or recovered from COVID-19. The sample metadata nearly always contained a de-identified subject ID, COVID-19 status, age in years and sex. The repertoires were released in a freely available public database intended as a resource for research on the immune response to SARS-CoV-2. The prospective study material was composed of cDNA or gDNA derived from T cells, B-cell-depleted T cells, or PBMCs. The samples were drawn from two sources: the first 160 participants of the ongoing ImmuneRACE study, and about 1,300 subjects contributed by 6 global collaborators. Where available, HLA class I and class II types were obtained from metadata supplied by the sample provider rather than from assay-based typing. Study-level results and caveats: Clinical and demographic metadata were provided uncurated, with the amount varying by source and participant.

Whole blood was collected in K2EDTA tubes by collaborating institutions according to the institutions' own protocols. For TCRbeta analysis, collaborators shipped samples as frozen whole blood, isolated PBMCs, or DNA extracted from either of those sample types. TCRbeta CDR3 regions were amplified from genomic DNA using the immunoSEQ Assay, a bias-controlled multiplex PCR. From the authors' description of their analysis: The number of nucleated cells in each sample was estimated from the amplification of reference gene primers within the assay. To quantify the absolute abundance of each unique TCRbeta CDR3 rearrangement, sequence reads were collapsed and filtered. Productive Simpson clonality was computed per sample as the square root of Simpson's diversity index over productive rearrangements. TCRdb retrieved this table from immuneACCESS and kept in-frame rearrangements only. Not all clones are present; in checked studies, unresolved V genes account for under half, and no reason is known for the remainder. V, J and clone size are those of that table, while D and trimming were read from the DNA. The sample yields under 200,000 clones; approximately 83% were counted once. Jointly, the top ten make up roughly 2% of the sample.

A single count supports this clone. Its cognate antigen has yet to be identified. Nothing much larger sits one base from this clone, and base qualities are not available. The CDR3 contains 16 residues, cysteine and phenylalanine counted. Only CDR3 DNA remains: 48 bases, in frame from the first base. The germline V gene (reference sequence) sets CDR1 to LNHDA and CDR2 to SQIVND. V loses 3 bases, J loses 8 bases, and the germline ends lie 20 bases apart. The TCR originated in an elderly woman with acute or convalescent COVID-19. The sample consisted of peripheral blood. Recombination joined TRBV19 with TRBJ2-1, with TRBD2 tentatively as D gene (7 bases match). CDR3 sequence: CASSIEGGGALDEQFF. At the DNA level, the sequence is TGTGCCAGTAGTATCGAAGGGGGGGGCGCTTTGGATGAGCAGTTCTTC.